This T cell receptor beta chain is from a study of blood T cell repertoires in COVID-19. Overall study context: Donors in the United States, Italy and Spain gave samples during acute or convalescent COVID-19.

Source study methods: Estimated nucleated cell counts came from reference gene primer amplification. Clones were read by immunoSEQ multiplex PCR, and TCRdb kept only the in-frame ones, dropping some. The V and J calls and the clone size are those of that table, but D and trimming were determined from the DNA. The profile covers about 160,000 clones, with around nine tenths appearing a single time and approximately 0.5% taken by the ten largest. The CDR3 is made up of 15 amino acids. Trimming shortened V by 0 bases and J by 9 bases, and 13 bases separated the two germline ends. Germline assignment: CDR1 SGHDT and CDR2 YYEEEE.

This receptor was taken from a man aged 50 to 59 with acute or convalescent COVID-19. The chain carries TRBV5-6 and TRBJ1-6; the D is unclear. Sample: peripheral blood. CDR3 loop: CASSLAGGRSSPLHF. The CDR3 region has the DNA TGTGCCAGCAGCTTGGCGGGAGGGCGGTCTTCACCCCTCCACTTT. Full variable domain (missing parts from reference TRBV5-6 and TRBJ1-6): DAGVTQSPTHLIKTRGQQVTLRCSPKSGHDTVSWYQQALGQGPQFIFQYYEEEERQRGNFPDRFSGHQFPNYSSELNVNALLLGDSALYLCASSLAGGRSSPLHFGNGTRLTVT.